The 23 T cell receptor beta chains in this list originate from one sample, sequenced in a study of T cell responses to AZD1222 COVID-19 vaccine. The assay was immunoSEQ multiplex PCR, and TCRdb's table has in-frame clones only and misses some. The sample lists 140,000 to 150,000 clones, 75% to 90% occurring once. The sample here was peripheral blood, taken on day 0 of MenACWY control vaccination. Source of these receptors: an adult in good health.

The rearrangement uses TRBV24-1 and TRBJ2-2; D is perhaps TRBD2 (5 bases). Trimming took 6 bases from V and 6 from J, leaving 7 bases between them. Germline V gene sequence: CDR1 KGHDR, CDR2 SFDVKD. The CDR3 loop spans 12 amino acids. The CDR3 region is CATSYGAGELFF. CDR3 DNA: TGTGCCACCAGTTACGGGGCCGGGGAGCTGTTTTTT.

The chain uses TRBV7-2 and TRBJ2-5; D unresolved. The CDR3 spans 14 residues. From germline, CDR1 is SGHTA and CDR2 FQGNSA. Trimming removed 2 bases at V and 3 bases at J, with 10 bases between. CDR3 in amino acids: CASSLRSREETQYF. In nucleotides, the CDR3 is TGTGCCAGCAGCTTAAGATCTCGAGAAGAGACCCAGTACTTC.

The chain couples TRBV19 to TRBJ1-1; D remains unclear. Germline loops: CDR1 LNHDA, CDR2 SQIVND (reference sequence). The CDR3 sequence is 16 residues long. The V end lost 5 bases, the J end lost 2 bases, and 18 bases lay between the germline ends. The CDR3: CASSVLMDGANTEAFF. CDR3 DNA sequence: TGTGCCAGTAGTGTCCTGATGGACGGAGCTAACACTGAAGCTTTCTTT.

The gene calls are TRBV14 and TRBJ1-6, with D hard to call. This CDR3 region has 15 residues. V gave up 1 base and J gave up 6 bases, with 10 bases separating them. CDR1 is SGHDN, CDR2 FVKESK, per germline. CDR3 residues: CASSQGRVPNSPLHF. CDR3 DNA: TGTGCCAGCAGCCAAGGCCGGGTCCCTAATTCACCCCTCCACTTT.

The V call is TRBV5-1, the J call TRBJ1-5; 8 bases are a match to TRBD1. J was trimmed by 4 bases and V by 0 bases; bases with no gene match: 3. The CDR3 loop spans 15 amino acids. CDR1 and CDR2 from the germline V gene are SGHRS and YFSETQ. CDR3 sequence: CASSLGTGINQPQHF. DNA of the CDR3: TGCGCCAGCAGCTTGGGGACAGGGATTAATCAGCCCCAGCATTTT.

The V gene is TRBV10-2, the J gene TRBJ1-6; TRBD1 matches at 7 bases. Unmatched junction bases numbered 9, after V lost 8 bases and J lost 8 bases. Germline CDR1 is WSHSY and CDR2 is SAAADI. The CDR3 extends over 14 amino acids. The CDR3 DNA is TGCGCCAGCCGCGACAGGGAGGTATATTCACCCCTCCACTTT. Translating it yields CASRDREVYSPLHF.

The chain couples TRBV4-1 to TRBJ2-7; D is possibly TRBD2 (6 bases). Trimming removed 6 bases at V and 0 bases at J, with 12 bases between. The CDR3 is 14 amino acids. From germline, CDR1 is MGHRA and CDR2 YSYEKL. The CDR3 DNA sequence: TGCGCCAGCAGTCCGGGGAGGTTCTCCTACGAGCAGTACTTC. This codes for CASSPGRFSYEQYF.

This clone was recorded only once. This chain connects TRBV3-1 (or the pseudogene TRBV3-2) to TRBJ1-6; no reliable D call. The CDR3 is made up of 13 amino acids. Germline assignment: CDR1 LGHDT and CDR2 YNNKEL (reference sequence). V lost 4 bases, J lost 9 bases, and 10 bases lay in between. CDR3 sequence reads: CASSPLAPSPLHF. The DNA for the CDR3 is TGTGCCAGCAGCCCACTCGCGCCTTCACCCCTCCACTTT.

The genes are TRBV28 and TRBJ2-7; a weak D match, TRBD1 (6 bases). The CDR3 length is 15 residues. Germline CDR1 is MDHEN and CDR2 is SYDVKM. The germline V and J ends were trimmed by 4 bases and 0 bases, with 13 bases remaining between them. CDR3: CASSSPTGSSYEQYV. CDR3 DNA: TGTGCCAGCAGTTCGCCCACAGGGAGCTCCTACGAGCAGTACGTC.

V is TRBV6-5 and J is TRBJ1-5, with 8 nucleotides matching TRBD1. V was clipped by 8 bases and J by 7 bases; unmatched bases: 10. This CDR3 comprises 14 residues. Germline V gene data show CDR1 as MNHEY and CDR2 as SVGAGI. The CDR3 nucleotides read TGTGCCAGCGGAACAGGGGGAAGGGGGCAGCCCCAGCATTTT. This gives the protein CASGTGGRGQPQHF.

The chain uses TRBV6-5 and TRBJ1-3; D is possibly TRBD1 (5 bases). Per germline, CDR1 MNHEY and CDR2 SVGAGI. Trimming removed 8 bases from V and 3 bases from J, with 8 bases in between. The CDR3 spans 12 residues. The CDR3 spells CASGTDGNTIYF. In DNA form, the CDR3 reads TGTGCCAGCGGGACGGATGGAAACACCATATATTTT.

The chain couples TRBV7-8 to TRBJ2-1; no clear D gene. Germline lookup yields CDR1 SGHVS and CDR2 FQNEAQ. V was pared by 2 bases and J by 7 bases, with 3 bases between. This CDR3 contains 11 residues. The CDR3 protein is CASSLRNEQFF. The CDR3 DNA is TGTGCCAGCAGCTTAAGGAATGAGCAGTTCTTC.

The J gene is TRBJ2-2, the V gene TRBV18; D perhaps matches TRBD1 (5 bases). With 6 bases removed from V and 0 bases from J, the gap between germline ends came to 11 bases. The CDR3 extends over 15 amino acids. Germline CDR1 reads KGHSH; CDR2 reads LQKENI. The CDR3 nucleotides are TGTGCCAGCTCCCCGGACATTACGAACACCGGGGAGCTGTTTTTT. Encoded protein: CASSPDITNTGELFF. The whole variable domain, filled in from reference TRBV18 and TRBJ2-2, reads NAGVMQNPRHLVRRRGQEARLRCSPMKGHSHVYWYRQLPEEGLKFMVYLQKENIIDESGMPKERFSAEFPKEGPSILRIQQVVRGDSAAYFCASSPDITNTGELFFGEGSRLTVL.

The rearrangement links TRBV19 to TRBJ1-4; D might be TRBD1 (5 bases). Trimming stripped 3 bases from V and 8 bases from J, with 13 bases between. The CDR3 spans 14 residues. CDR1 and CDR2 from the germline V gene are LNHDA and SQIVND (reference sequence). The CDR3 protein is CASSIAGRREKLFF. CDR3 DNA sequence: TGTGCCAGTAGTATTGCGGGGCGGCGGGAAAAACTGTTTTTT.

This clone turned up a few times. V is TRBV30 and J is TRBJ2-1, with D tentatively TRBD1 (6 bases). CDR1 and CDR2 (germline): GTSNPN, SVGIG (reference sequence). The CDR3 totals 12 residues. The V end was cut by 5 bases, the J end by 14 bases, with 19 bases between. DNA for the CDR3: TGTGCCTGGTCCCGGGACACCCCCAAGGAGTTCTTC. It translates to CAWSRDTPKEFF.

The chain joins TRBV11-2 to TRBJ1-1; the D gene is possibly TRBD1 (6 bases). CDR3 length: 15 amino acids. CDR1 SGHAT and CDR2 FQNNGV come from the germline V gene. V gave up 5 bases and J gave up 0 bases, with 13 bases separating them. The chain's CDR3 is CASSKRRDMNTEAFF. As DNA, the CDR3 is TGTGCCAGCAGCAAAAGACGGGACATGAACACTGAAGCTTTCTTT.

This chain connects TRBV15 to TRBJ1-2, with a weak D call TRBD1 (6 bases). CDR3 length: 15 residues. Germline V gene sequence: CDR1 LNHNV, CDR2 YYDKDF (reference sequence). Deletions cut 0 bases from V and 6 bases from J, with 14 bases between. Here the CDR3 reads CATSREWGARDGYTF. In nucleotides, the CDR3 is TGTGCCACCAGCAGAGAGTGGGGGGCTAGGGATGGCTACACCTTC.

The chain carries TRBV3-1 (or the pseudogene TRBV3-2) and TRBJ2-3, with D perhaps being TRBD1 or TRBD2 (6 bases each). The CDR3 covers 17 residues. Trimming left V 3 bases short and J 6 bases short, with 22 bases between. Germline V lookup: CDR1 LGHDT, CDR2 YNNKEL (reference sequence). For the CDR3, the DNA is TGTGCCAGCAGCCAGCCGGGGGCGGGGAGCTTCAGGGATACGCAGTATTTT. Its translation is CASSQPGAGSFRDTQYF.

The chain carries TRBV2 and TRBJ1-6, with a tentative D call TRBD1 (5 bases). Germline V CDR1 and CDR2: SNHLY, FYNNEI. CDR3 length: 14 residues. Between the trimmed V and J ends, which lost 5 bases and 7 bases, there was a span of 12 bases. CDR3 protein: CASSWGGSNSPLHF. The DNA for the CDR3 is TGTGCCAGCAGTTGGGGGGGATCGAATTCACCCCTCCACTTT.

The count of this clone is one. The chain uses TRBV13 and TRBJ1-3; no reliable D call. Trimming removed 2 bases from V and 0 bases from J, with 5 bases in between. This CDR3 is built from 14 residues. Germline V gene data show CDR1 as PRHDT and CDR2 as FYEKMQ (reference sequence). CDR3 bases: TGTGCCAGCAGCTTAACGGGCTCTGGAAACACCATATATTTT. Protein product: CASSLTGSGNTIYF. The complete variable domain, with remaining parts taken from reference TRBV13 and TRBJ1-3, reads AAGVIQSPRHLIKEKRETATLKCYPIPRHDTVYWYQQGPGQDPQFLISFYEKMQSDKGSIPDRFSAQQFSDYHSELNMSSLELGDSALYFCASSLTGSGNTIYFGEGSWLTVV.

The rearrangement uses TRBV2 and TRBJ2-3, with a possible D match to TRBD2 (7 bases). With 6 bases removed from V and 5 bases from J, the gap between germline ends came to 12 bases. Germline CDR1 and CDR2: SNHLY and FYNNEI. The CDR3 length is 13 residues. The CDR3 loop is CASSGGRGDTQYF. In nucleotides, the CDR3 is TGTGCCAGCAGCGGGGGGCGGGGAGATACGCAGTATTTT.

In its sample, this clone was seen a few times. The chain employs TRBV4-2 and TRBJ1-6; 10 bases fit TRBD1. CDR1 is LGHNA, CDR2 YNFKEQ, per germline. V trimming: 1 base; J trimming: 8 bases; junction bases outside the gene matches: 5. The CDR3 has 16 amino acids. CDR3 loop: CASSQGDRGRYSPLHF. The CDR3 bases are TGTGCCAGCAGCCAAGGTGACAGGGGGCGTTATTCACCCCTCCACTTT.

For the CDR3, the DNA is TGCGCCAGCAGCTTCCCAGGAGACGAGCAGTACTTC. Translation: CASSFPGDEQYF. The gene calls are TRBV5-1 and TRBJ2-7, with no clear D. Per germline, CDR1 SGHRS and CDR2 YFSETQ. The CDR3 has 12 residues. V was cut by 2 bases and J by 5 bases, with 8 bases left in between.